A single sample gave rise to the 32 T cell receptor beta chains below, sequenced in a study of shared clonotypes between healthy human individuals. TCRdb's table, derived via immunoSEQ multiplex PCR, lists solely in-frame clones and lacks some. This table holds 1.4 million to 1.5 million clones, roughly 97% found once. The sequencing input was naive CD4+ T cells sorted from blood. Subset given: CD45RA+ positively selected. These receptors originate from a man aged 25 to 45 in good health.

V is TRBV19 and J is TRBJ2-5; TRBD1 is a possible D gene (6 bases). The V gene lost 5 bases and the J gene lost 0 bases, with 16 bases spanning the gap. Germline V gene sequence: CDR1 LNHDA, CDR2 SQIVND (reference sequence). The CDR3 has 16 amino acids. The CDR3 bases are TGTGCCAGTAGTCCCGCGCGGACAGCCAACCAAGAGACCCAGTACTTC. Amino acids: CASSPARTANQETQYF.

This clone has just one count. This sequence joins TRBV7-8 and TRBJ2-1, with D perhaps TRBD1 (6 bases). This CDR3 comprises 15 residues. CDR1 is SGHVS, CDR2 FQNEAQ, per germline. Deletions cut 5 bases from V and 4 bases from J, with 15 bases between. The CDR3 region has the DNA TGTGCCAGCAGCCGTATCGGGACACAATACAATGAGCAGTTCTTC. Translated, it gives CASSRIGTQYNEQFF.

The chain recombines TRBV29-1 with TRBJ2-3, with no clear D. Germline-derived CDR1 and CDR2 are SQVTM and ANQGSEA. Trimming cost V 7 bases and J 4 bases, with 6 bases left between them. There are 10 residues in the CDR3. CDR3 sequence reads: CSAGSDTQYF. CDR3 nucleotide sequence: TGCAGCGCTGGGTCAGATACGCAGTATTTT.

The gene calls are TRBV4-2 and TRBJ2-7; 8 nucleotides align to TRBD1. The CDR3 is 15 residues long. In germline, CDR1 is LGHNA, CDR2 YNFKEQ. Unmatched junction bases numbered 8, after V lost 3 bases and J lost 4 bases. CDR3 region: CASSQDGQGDYEQYF. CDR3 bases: TGTGCCAGCAGCCAGGACGGACAGGGCGATTACGAGCAGTACTTC.

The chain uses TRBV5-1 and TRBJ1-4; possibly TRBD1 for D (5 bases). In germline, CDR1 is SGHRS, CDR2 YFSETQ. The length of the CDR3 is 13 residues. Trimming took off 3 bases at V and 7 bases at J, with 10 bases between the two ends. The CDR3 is CASSSGRAEKLFF. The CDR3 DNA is TGCGCCAGCAGCTCGGGACGGGCTGAAAAACTGTTTTTT.

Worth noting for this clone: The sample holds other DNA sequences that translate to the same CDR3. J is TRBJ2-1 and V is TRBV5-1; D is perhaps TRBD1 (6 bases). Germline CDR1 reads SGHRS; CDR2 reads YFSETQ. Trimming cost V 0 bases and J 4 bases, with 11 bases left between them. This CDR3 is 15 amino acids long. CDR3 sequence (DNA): TGCGCCAGCAGCTTGGACAGGGTTTCTTACAATGAGCAGTTCTTC. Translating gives CASSLDRVSYNEQFF.

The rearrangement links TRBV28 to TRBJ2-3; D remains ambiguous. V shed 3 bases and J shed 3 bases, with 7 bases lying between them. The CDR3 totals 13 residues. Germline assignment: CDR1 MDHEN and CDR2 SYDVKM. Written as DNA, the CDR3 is TGTGCCAGCAGTTTCATTGGGACAGATACGCAGTATTTT. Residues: CASSFIGTDTQYF.

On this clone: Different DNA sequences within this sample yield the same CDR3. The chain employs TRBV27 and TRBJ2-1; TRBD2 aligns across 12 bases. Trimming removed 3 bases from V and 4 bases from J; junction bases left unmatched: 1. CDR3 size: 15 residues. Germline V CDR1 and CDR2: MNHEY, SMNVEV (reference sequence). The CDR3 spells CASSFGLAGYNEQFF. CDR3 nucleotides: TGTGCCAGCAGTTTCGGACTAGCGGGATACAATGAGCAGTTCTTC.

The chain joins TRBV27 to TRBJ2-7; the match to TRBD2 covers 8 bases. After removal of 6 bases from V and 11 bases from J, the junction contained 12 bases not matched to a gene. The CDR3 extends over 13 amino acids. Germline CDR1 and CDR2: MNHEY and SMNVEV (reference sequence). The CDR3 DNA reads TGTGCCAGCAGGGCGTCAGCGGGAGAAAAGAAGTACTTC. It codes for CASRASAGEKKYF.

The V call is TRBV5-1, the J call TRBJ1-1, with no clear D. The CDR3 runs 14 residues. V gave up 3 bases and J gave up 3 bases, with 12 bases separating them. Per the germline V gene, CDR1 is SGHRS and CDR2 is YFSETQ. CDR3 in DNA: TGCGCCAGCAGCTCCGTTTTGGGCCACACTGAAGCTTTCTTT. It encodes CASSSVLGHTEAFF.

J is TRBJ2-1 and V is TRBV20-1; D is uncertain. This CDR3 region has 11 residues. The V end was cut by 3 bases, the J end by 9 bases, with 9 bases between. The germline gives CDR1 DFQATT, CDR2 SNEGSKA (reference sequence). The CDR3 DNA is TGCAGTGCTAGTTATGCCTTTGAGCAGTTCTTC. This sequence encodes CSASYAFEQFF.

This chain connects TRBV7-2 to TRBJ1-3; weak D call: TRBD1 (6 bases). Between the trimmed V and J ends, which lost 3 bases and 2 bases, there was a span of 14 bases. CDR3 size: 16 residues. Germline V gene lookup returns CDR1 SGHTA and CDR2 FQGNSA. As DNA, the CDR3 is TGTGCCAGCAGCTTGGGGGCTTTCCAAACTGGAAACACCATATATTTT. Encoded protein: CASSLGAFQTGNTIYF.

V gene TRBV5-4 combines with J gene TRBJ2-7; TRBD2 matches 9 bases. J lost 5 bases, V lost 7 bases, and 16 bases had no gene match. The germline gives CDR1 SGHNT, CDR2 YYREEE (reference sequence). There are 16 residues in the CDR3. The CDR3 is CASGTMAGGPVNEQYF. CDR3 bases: TGTGCCAGCGGTACGATGGCGGGAGGGCCGGTAAACGAGCAGTACTTC.

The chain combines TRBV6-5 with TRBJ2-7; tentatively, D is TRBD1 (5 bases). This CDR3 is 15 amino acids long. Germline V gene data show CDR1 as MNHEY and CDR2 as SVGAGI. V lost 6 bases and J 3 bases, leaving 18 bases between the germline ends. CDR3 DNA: TGTGCCAGCAGCTCATTAGACAGTAGCTTCTACGAGCAGTACTTC. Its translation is CASSSLDSSFYEQYF.

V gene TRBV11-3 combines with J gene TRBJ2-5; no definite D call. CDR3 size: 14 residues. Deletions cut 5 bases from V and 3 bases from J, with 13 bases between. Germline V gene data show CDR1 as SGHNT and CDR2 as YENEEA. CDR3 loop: CASSDRRQEETQYF. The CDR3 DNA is TGTGCCAGCAGCGATCGCCGGCAGGAAGAGACCCAGTACTTC. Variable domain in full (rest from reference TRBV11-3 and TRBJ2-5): EAGVVQSPRYKIIEKKQPVAFWCNPISGHNTLYWYLQNLGQGPELLIRYENEEAVDDSQLPKDRFSAERLKGVDSTLKIQPAELGDSAVYLCASSDRRQEETQYFGPGTRLLVL.

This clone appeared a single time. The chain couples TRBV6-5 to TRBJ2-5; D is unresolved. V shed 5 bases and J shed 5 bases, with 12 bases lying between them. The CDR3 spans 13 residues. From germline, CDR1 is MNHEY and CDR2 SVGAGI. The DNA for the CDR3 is TGTGCCAGCAGTCCTTTTGTGTCGGAGACCCAGTACTTC. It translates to CASSPFVSETQYF.

CDR3 bases: TGTGCCATCAGTGAGTCGGGACAGGGGAGCAATGAGCAGTTCTTC. It translates to CAISESGQGSNEQFF. This chain joins TRBV10-3 and TRBJ2-1, with 10 bases lining up with TRBD1. V dropped 0 bases and J dropped 6; count of bases not matched to a gene: 2. The CDR3 runs to 15 residues. Per germline, CDR1 ENHRY and CDR2 SYGVKD.

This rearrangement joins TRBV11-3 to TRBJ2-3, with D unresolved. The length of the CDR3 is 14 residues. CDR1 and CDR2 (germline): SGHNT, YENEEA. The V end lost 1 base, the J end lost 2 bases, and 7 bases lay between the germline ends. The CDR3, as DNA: TGTGCCAGCAGCTTAGCCCGATACACAGATACGCAGTATTTT. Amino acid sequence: CASSLARYTDTQYF.

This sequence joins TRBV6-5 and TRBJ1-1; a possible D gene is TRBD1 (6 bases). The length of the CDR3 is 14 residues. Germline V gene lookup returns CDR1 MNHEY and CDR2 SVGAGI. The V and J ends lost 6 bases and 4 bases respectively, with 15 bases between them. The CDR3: CASSLRGVITEAFF. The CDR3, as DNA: TGTGCCAGCAGCCTCAGGGGAGTCATCACTGAAGCTTTCTTT.

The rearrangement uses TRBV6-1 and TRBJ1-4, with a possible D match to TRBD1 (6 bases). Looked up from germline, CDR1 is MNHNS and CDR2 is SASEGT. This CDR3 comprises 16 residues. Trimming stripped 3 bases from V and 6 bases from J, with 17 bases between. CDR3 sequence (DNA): TGTGCCAGCAGTGACGGAGCCAGGGGCTGGGATGAAAAACTGTTTTTT. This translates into CASSDGARGWDEKLFF.

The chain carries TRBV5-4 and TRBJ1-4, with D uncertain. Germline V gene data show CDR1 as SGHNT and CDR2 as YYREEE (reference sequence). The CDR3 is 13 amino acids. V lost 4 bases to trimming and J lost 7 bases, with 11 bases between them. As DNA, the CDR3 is TGTGCCAGCAGCGCACCCAAGGGTGAAAAACTGTTTTTT. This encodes CASSAPKGEKLFF.

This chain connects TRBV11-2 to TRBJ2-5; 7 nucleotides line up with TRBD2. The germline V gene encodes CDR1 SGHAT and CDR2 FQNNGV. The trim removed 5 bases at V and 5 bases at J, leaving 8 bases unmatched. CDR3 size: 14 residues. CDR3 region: CASSASGIGETQYF. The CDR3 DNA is TGTGCCAGCAGCGCGAGCGGGATCGGGGAGACCCAGTACTTC. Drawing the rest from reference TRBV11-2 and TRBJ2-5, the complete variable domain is EAGVAQSPRYKIIEKRQSVAFWCNPISGHATLYWYQQILGQGPKLLIQFQNNGVVDDSQLPKDRFSAERLKGVDSTLKIQPAKLEDSAVYLCASSASGIGETQYFGPGTRLLVL.

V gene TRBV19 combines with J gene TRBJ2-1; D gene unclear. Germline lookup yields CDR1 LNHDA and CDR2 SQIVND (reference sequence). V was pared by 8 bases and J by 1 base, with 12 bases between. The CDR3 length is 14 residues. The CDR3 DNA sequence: TGTGCCAGTCGACCCCACAGTTCCTACAATGAGCAGTTCTTC. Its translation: CASRPHSSYNEQFF.

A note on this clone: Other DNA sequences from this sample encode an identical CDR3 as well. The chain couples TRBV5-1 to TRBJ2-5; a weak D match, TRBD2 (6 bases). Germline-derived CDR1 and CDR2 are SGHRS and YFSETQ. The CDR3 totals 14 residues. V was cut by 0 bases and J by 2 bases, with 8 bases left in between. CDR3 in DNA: TGCGCCAGCAGCTTGGTAGGGACTCAAGAGACCCAGTACTTC. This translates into CASSLVGTQETQYF.

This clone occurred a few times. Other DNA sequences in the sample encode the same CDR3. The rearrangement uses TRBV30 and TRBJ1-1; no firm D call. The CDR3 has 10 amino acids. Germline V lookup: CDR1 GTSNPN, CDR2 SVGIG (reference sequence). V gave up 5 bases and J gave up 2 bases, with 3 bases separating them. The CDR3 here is CAWGNTEAFF. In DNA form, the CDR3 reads TGTGCCTGGGGAAACACTGAAGCTTTCTTT. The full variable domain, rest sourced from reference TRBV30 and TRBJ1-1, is SQTIHQWPATLVQPVGSPLSLECTVEGTSNPNLYWYRQAAGRGLQLLFYSVGIGQISSEVPQNLSASRPQDRQFILSSKKLLLSDSGFYLCAWGNTEAFFGQGTRLTVV.

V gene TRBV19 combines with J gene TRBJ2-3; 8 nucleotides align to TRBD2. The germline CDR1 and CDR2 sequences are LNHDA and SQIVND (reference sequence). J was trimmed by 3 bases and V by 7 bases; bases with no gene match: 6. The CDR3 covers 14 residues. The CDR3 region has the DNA TGTGCCAGTACCGTTAGCGGGAAGACAGATACGCAGTATTTT. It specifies CASTVSGKTDTQYF.

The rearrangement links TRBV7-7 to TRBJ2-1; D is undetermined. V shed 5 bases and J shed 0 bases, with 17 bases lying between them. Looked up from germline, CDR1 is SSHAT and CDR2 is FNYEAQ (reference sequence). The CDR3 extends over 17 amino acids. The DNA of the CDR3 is TGTGCCAGCAGCCCCGACCTTATTGTGAGCTCCTACAATGAGCAGTTCTTC. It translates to CASSPDLIVSSYNEQFF.

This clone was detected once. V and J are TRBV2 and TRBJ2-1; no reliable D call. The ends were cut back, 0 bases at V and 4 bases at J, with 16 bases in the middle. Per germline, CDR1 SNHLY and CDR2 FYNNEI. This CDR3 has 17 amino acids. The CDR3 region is CASSEAQMAAQYNEQFF. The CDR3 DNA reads TGTGCCAGCAGTGAAGCGCAAATGGCAGCCCAATACAATGAGCAGTTCTTC.

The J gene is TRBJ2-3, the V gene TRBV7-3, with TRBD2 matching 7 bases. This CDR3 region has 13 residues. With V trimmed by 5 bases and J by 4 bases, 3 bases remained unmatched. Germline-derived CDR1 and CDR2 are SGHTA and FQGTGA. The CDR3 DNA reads TGTGCCAGCAGCGGGAGGGCCCCAGATACGCAGTATTTT. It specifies CASSGRAPDTQYF.

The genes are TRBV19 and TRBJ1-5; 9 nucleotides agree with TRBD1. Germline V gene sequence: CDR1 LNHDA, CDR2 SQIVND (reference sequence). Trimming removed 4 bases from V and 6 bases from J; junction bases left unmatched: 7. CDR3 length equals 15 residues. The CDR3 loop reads CASSKNTGGGQPQHF. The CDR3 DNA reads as TGTGCCAGTAGTAAGAATACAGGGGGCGGTCAGCCCCAGCATTTT.

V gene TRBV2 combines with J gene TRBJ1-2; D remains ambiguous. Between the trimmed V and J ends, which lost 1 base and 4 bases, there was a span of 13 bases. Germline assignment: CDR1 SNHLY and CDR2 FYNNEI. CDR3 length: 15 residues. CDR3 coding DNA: TGTGCCAGCAGTGAAGAGGGCCCCTCGGGCTATGGCTACACCTTC. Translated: CASSEEGPSGYGYTF.

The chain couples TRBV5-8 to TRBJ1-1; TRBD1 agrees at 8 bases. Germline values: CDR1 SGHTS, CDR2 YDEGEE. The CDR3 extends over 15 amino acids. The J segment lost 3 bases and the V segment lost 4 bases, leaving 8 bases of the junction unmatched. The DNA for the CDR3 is TGTGCCAGCAGCCAACGGACAGGGCGGCACACTGAAGCTTTCTTT. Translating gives CASSQRTGRHTEAFF.